Each of the 19 T cell receptor beta chains below was sequenced from the same sample in a study of cytomegalovirus exposure and HLA in healthy donors. Primers: 60 Vbeta forward and 13 Jbeta reverse. Sequencing was performed with immunoSEQ multiplex PCR; in TCRdb, only in-frame clones are kept and a portion is missing. Of about 240,000 clones detected, about 88% appear once; the ten largest clones hold 0.24%. Sequenced input: PBMCs. The receptors were gathered from a girl between 2 and 10 years old in good health and CMV-seronegative.

The chain recombines TRBV19 with TRBJ2-2; TRBD1 agrees at 7 bases. Germline CDR1 reads LNHDA; CDR2 reads SQIVND (reference sequence). Unmatched junction bases numbered 4, after V lost 4 bases and J lost 5 bases. This CDR3 has 14 residues. CDR3 loop: CASSRPQGTGELFF. Written as DNA, the CDR3 is TGTGCCAGTAGTAGACCACAGGGGACCGGGGAGCTGTTTTTT. The full variable domain, completed using reference TRBV19 and TRBJ2-2, is DGGITQSPKYLFRKEGQNVTLSCEQNLNHDAMYWYRQDPGQGLRLIYYSQIVNDFQKGDIAEGYSVSREKKESFPLTVTSAQKNPTAFYLCASSRPQGTGELFFGEGSRLTVL.

This clone was observed once. V usage is TRBV2 and J usage is TRBJ1-2; TRBD1 agrees at 7 bases. Germline V CDR1 and CDR2: SNHLY, FYNNEI. The CDR3 has 17 amino acids. V shed 4 bases and J 0 bases; nucleotides not matched to a gene: 11. The CDR3 nucleotides are TGTGCCAGCAGTGTTGTGGGACAGCCAGGAACTAACTATGGCTACACCTTC. Protein sequence: CASSVVGQPGTNYGYTF.

The chain joins TRBV5-5 to TRBJ2-7, with a weak D call TRBD2 (5 bases). The V gene lost 4 bases and the J gene lost 5 bases, with 25 bases spanning the gap. Germline loops: CDR1 SGHKS, CDR2 YYEKEE (reference sequence). This CDR3 is 17 amino acids long. The CDR3 here is CASSPEGRADPTNEQYF. CDR3 sequence (DNA): TGTGCCAGCAGCCCAGAAGGGCGGGCGGACCCAACCAACGAGCAGTACTTC.

This rearrangement joins TRBV5-4 to TRBJ2-1; 7 bases match TRBD1. From germline, CDR1 is SGHNT and CDR2 YYREEE (reference sequence). After removal of 2 bases from V and 5 bases from J, the junction contained 7 bases not matched to a gene. There are 15 residues in the CDR3. The CDR3 DNA follows: TGTGCCAGCAGCTTCCGACAGGGAATAAACAATGAGCAGTTCTTC. Translation: CASSFRQGINNEQFF.

This clone was recorded only once. The chain links TRBV4-1 to TRBJ1-2; D is possibly TRBD1 (5 bases). Deletions cut 2 bases from V and 4 bases from J, with 11 bases between. The CDR3 is 14 residues long. Germline-derived CDR1 and CDR2 are MGHRA and YSYEKL. The CDR3 nucleotides are TGCGCCAGCAGCCAACGGCAGGGAGGCTATGGCTACACCTTC. Protein product: CASSQRQGGYGYTF.

The chain employs TRBV12-5 and TRBJ1-1; D ambiguous. From germline, CDR1 is LGHNT and CDR2 FRNRAP. Trimming removed 6 bases from V and 3 bases from J, with 14 bases in between. The CDR3 has 14 amino acids. The CDR3 DNA sequence: TGTGCTAGTGGCACTTTAGACCAGGACACTGAAGCTTTCTTT. Protein product: CASGTLDQDTEAFF.

The rearrangement links TRBV5-1 to TRBJ2-7, with D tentatively TRBD2 (6 bases). The CDR3 is made up of 11 amino acids. Trimming took 2 bases from V and 13 from J, leaving 13 bases between them. CDR1 and CDR2 (germline): SGHRS, YFSETQ. This CDR3 is CASSLHGTAYF. The DNA for the CDR3 is TGCGCCAGCAGCTTACACGGGACTGCTTACTTC.

This clone appeared once. The gene calls are TRBV7-2 and TRBJ1-4, with 10 bases matching TRBD1. J was trimmed by 7 bases and V by 4 bases; bases with no gene match: 3. The CDR3 has 14 residues. Germline lookup yields CDR1 SGHTA and CDR2 FQGNSA. CDR3 DNA sequence: TGTGCCAGCAGCTCTGACAGGGGGCCTGAAAAACTGTTTTTT. It specifies CASSSDRGPEKLFF.

CDR3 in amino acids: CASSSMTGSNEKLFF. The CDR3 bases are TGCGCCAGCAGCTCGATGACAGGTTCCAATGAAAAACTGTTTTTT. The J gene is TRBJ1-4, the V gene TRBV5-1; a weak D match, TRBD1 (6 bases). The CDR3 is made up of 15 amino acids. The germline V and J ends were trimmed by 3 bases and 5 bases, with 14 bases remaining between them. Germline CDR1 SGHRS, CDR2 YFSETQ.

The chain is built from TRBV27 and TRBJ2-1; 7 bases fit TRBD1. The CDR3 covers 15 residues. With V trimmed by 5 bases and J by 4 bases, 8 bases remained unmatched. Germline-derived CDR1 and CDR2 are MNHEY and SMNVEV (reference sequence). CDR3 residues: CASSQGGQRYNEQFF. Here the CDR3 DNA reads TGTGCCAGCAGTCAAGGGGGACAGCGTTACAATGAGCAGTTCTTC.

The chain links TRBV7-8 to TRBJ2-1; 7 bases line up with TRBD2. V was clipped by 7 bases and J by 2 bases; unmatched bases: 14. The CDR3 sequence is 17 residues long. Germline CDR1 and CDR2: SGHVS and FQNEAQ. CDR3 DNA sequence: TGTGCCAGCACCGGGGAGGGCGGGAGATTAACCTACAATGAGCAGTTCTTC. It yields the protein CASTGEGGRLTYNEQFF.

The chain recombines TRBV5-1 with TRBJ2-5; 11 bases match TRBD2. Germline assignment: CDR1 SGHRS and CDR2 YFSETQ. Trimming cost V 5 bases and J 2 bases; bases outside gene matches: 8. The CDR3 contains 16 residues. This chain's CDR3 is CASSSTGTSGQETQYF. The CDR3, as DNA: TGCGCCAGCAGTTCCACCGGGACTAGCGGACAAGAGACCCAGTACTTC.

The rearrangement uses TRBV27 and TRBJ2-1; 8 bases map to TRBD2. V gave up 3 bases and J gave up 8 bases; unmatched junction bases: 18. The CDR3 is 18 amino acids. Germline values: CDR1 MNHEY, CDR2 SMNVEV (reference sequence). The CDR3, as DNA: TGTGCCAGCAGTTTTCGGAGATTGACTAGCGAGATTACCCATGAGCAGTTCTTC. Translation gives CASSFRRLTSEITHEQFF.

This chain uses TRBV5-6 with TRBJ2-1; no definite D call. The germline gives CDR1 SGHDT, CDR2 YYEEEE. Trimming left V 2 bases short and J 10 bases short, with 7 bases between. This CDR3 comprises 11 residues. The CDR3 DNA sequence: TGTGCCAGCAGCTTATCCAGGGAGCAGTTCTTC. This encodes CASSLSREQFF.

The chain carries TRBV29-1 and TRBJ2-5, with D perhaps matching TRBD2 (5 bases). The CDR3 runs to 10 residues. The ends were cut back, 4 bases at V and 6 bases at J, with 6 bases in the middle. From germline, CDR1 is SQVTM and CDR2 ANQGSEA. This chain's CDR3 is CSVVGKTQYF. The CDR3 DNA is TGCAGCGTTGTCGGGAAGACCCAGTACTTC.

The chain is built from TRBV4-2 and TRBJ2-1; D is possibly TRBD2 (7 bases). Trimming took 0 bases from V and 2 from J, leaving 11 bases between them. This CDR3 has 16 residues. CDR1 is LGHNA, CDR2 YNFKEQ, per germline. The CDR3 DNA reads as TGTGCCAGCAGCCAAGATAGAGGGGGGGCCTACAATGAGCAGTTCTTC. Translating gives CASSQDRGGAYNEQFF.

This chain joins TRBV19 and TRBJ2-1; 8 bases match TRBD1. This CDR3 has 18 amino acids. CDR1 is LNHDA, CDR2 SQIVND, per germline (reference sequence). V trimming: 10 bases; J trimming: 4 bases; junction bases outside the gene matches: 21. The CDR3 nucleotides read TGTGCCACTAGACAGGGGATAATGCCCCAACACCCATACAATGAGCAGTTCTTC. Its protein product is CATRQGIMPQHPYNEQFF.

This sequence joins TRBV12-5 and TRBJ1-1, with 7 bases matching TRBD1. The CDR3 is 15 amino acids. Germline assignment: CDR1 LGHNT and CDR2 FRNRAP. With V trimmed by 1 base and J by 2 bases, 4 bases remained unmatched. CDR3 region: CASGLGQGGNTEAFF. Written as DNA, the CDR3 is TGTGCTAGTGGTTTGGGGCAGGGGGGAAACACTGAAGCTTTCTTT.

CDR3 nucleotide sequence: TGTGCCAGCAGCTTAACAGGGGGGTATGGCTACACCTTC. It specifies CASSLTGGYGYTF. The chain has TRBV7-8 and TRBJ1-2; 8 bases are shared with TRBD1. This CDR3 comprises 13 residues. Germline CDR1 is SGHVS and CDR2 is FQNEAQ. Trimming at V came to 2 bases and at J to 5 bases, leaving 1 base not matched to a gene.